These 20 T cell receptor beta chains came from one sample sequenced in a study of blood T cell repertoires in COVID-19 (dated by TCRdb to the early 2020s). Library prep was done by the immunoSEQ multiplex PCR assay. Not all clones reach the TCRdb copy of this immuneACCESS table, which keeps in-frame sequences only. Checked studies attribute under half of the gap to unresolved V genes and leave the rest unexplained. This sample has about 73,000 clones in its table, and under 90% of those were observed once. The ten largest clonotypes hold around 4.1% of the sample. The sequenced sample consisted of peripheral blood. These TCRs come from a woman aged 60 to 75 with acute or convalescent COVID-19.

The chain joins TRBV10-3 to TRBJ1-6, with TRBD1 as a possible D gene (6 bases). V lost 0 bases, J lost 10 bases, and 16 bases lay in between. Germline CDR1 is ENHRY and CDR2 is SYGVKD. The CDR3 runs to 16 residues. CDR3 region: CAISESWTAKGSPLHF. CDR3 DNA sequence: TGTGCCATCAGTGAGTCCTGGACAGCGAAAGGGTCACCCCTCCACTTT.

The V call is TRBV5-6, the J call TRBJ1-2; a possible D gene is TRBD1 (6 bases). There are 15 residues in the CDR3. The germline V gene encodes CDR1 SGHDT and CDR2 YYEEEE. V lost 4 bases and J 7 bases, leaving 20 bases between the germline ends. The CDR3 DNA sequence: TGTGCCAGCAGCGGAAGGACAGCTACCTGGGGTGGCTACACCTTC. Translation gives CASSGRTATWGGYTF. Complete variable domain (other parts from reference TRBV5-6 and TRBJ1-2): DAGVTQSPTHLIKTRGQQVTLRCSPKSGHDTVSWYQQALGQGPQFIFQYYEEEERQRGNFPDRFSGHQFPNYSSELNVNALLLGDSALYLCASSGRTATWGGYTFGSGTRLTVV.

The J gene is TRBJ1-5, the V gene TRBV30; D uncertain. The V gene's germline CDR1 is GTSNPN and CDR2 SVGIG (reference sequence). The V and J ends lost 2 bases and 4 bases respectively, with 9 bases between them. CDR3 length: 13 amino acids. The CDR3 sequence: CAWSPERNQPQHF. The CDR3 DNA follows: TGTGCCTGGAGTCCAGAAAGAAATCAGCCCCAGCATTTT.

This rearrangement joins TRBV21-1 to TRBJ2-1; no check of the table's D call, TRBD1, against the DNA was made. TRBV21-1 is shown as a pseudogene. The CDR3 loop spans 17 amino acids. CDR3 region: CASSHKGTGVEWNEQFF. As DNA, the CDR3 is TGTGCCAGCAGCCATAAGGGGACAGGGGTTGAGTGGAATGAGCAGTTCTTC.

This clone was observed a handful of times. The chain recombines TRBV19 with TRBJ1-1, with 7 bases lining up with TRBD1. CDR1 is LNHDA and CDR2 is SQIVND in the germline V gene (reference sequence). The CDR3 consists of 15 residues. V shed 4 bases, J shed 1 base, and the junction held 6 bases outside the gene matches. For the CDR3, the DNA is TGTGCCAGTAGTACAAGGACAGGATCGAACACTGAAGCTTTCTTT. Translated, it gives CASSTRTGSNTEAFF.

This chain links TRBV19 with TRBJ1-5; no reliable D call. This CDR3 is built from 13 residues. Between the trimmed V and J ends, which lost 4 bases and 3 bases, there was a span of 7 bases. The germline V gene encodes CDR1 LNHDA and CDR2 SQIVND (reference sequence). The CDR3, as DNA: TGTGCCAGTAGTAGAGGACTCAATCAGCCCCAGCATTTT. Protein sequence: CASSRGLNQPQHF.

This chain connects TRBV5-5 to TRBJ2-7, with D perhaps TRBD2 (6 bases). The V gene lost 4 bases and the J gene lost 7 bases, with 15 bases spanning the gap. This CDR3 has 13 residues. Germline V gene sequence: CDR1 SGHKS, CDR2 YYEKEE (reference sequence). The CDR3 here is CASSPWDRGEQYF. In DNA, the CDR3 is TGTGCCAGCAGCCCCTGGGACCGGGGGGAGCAGTACTTC.

The chain carries TRBV5-1 and TRBJ2-1; 12 bases fit TRBD2. Germline CDR1 SGHRS, CDR2 YFSETQ. This CDR3 has 15 amino acids. Trimming at V came to 1 base and at J to 10 bases, leaving 6 bases not matched to a gene. In nucleotides, the CDR3 is TGCGCCAGCAGCTTGAGACTAGCGGGAGATGGCGAGCAGTTCTTC. As protein: CASSLRLAGDGEQFF.

This clone is a singleton in its sample. The chain couples TRBV6-1 to TRBJ1-6; D not certain. The germline CDR1 and CDR2 sequences are MNHNS and SASEGT. This CDR3 region has 18 residues. The germline V and J ends were trimmed by 1 base and 8 bases, with 21 bases remaining between them. CDR3 nucleotide sequence: TGTGCCAGCAGTGAAGTCGGTGATTGGGGAGAGGAAGATTCACCCCTCCACTTT. It translates to CASSEVGDWGEEDSPLHF.

V gene TRBV5-5 combines with J gene TRBJ1-5, with TRBD1 matching over 9 bases. CDR3 length equals 16 residues. The germline V gene has CDR1 SGHKS and CDR2 YYEKEE (reference sequence). The J segment lost 4 bases and the V segment lost 0 bases, leaving 5 bases of the junction unmatched. CDR3 sequence: CASSLAAGTGNQPQHF. CDR3 DNA: TGTGCCAGCAGCTTGGCCGCCGGGACAGGGAATCAGCCCCAGCATTTT.

This sequence joins TRBV25-1 and TRBJ2-7, with 7 bases matching TRBD1. V shed 4 bases, J shed 3 bases, and the junction held 6 bases outside the gene matches. CDR3 length equals 14 residues. Germline values: CDR1 MGHDK, CDR2 SYGVNS. The CDR3 region has the DNA TGTGCCAGCAGTGGGGGCAGGGGGAGCTACGAGCAGTACTTC. Protein sequence: CASSGGRGSYEQYF.

Written as DNA, the CDR3 is TGTGCCAGCAGTCAGGGGGTGAGCAATCAGCCCCAGCATTTT. Translation gives CASSQGVSNQPQHF. The chain carries TRBV28 and TRBJ1-5; TRBD1 agrees at 7 bases. This CDR3 has 14 residues. Trimming at V came to 5 bases and at J to 1 base, leaving 2 bases not matched to a gene. From germline, CDR1 is MDHEN and CDR2 SYDVKM.

Only one count was recorded for this clone. The rearrangement uses TRBV6-1 and TRBJ1-5; D call uncertain. The CDR3 is 15 residues long. CDR1 and CDR2 (germline): MNHNS, SASEGT. The germline V and J ends were trimmed by 0 bases and 0 bases, with 6 bases remaining between them. CDR3: CASSEASHSNQPQHF. Here the CDR3 DNA reads TGTGCCAGCAGTGAAGCGAGTCATAGCAATCAGCCCCAGCATTTT.

This sequence joins TRBV19 and TRBJ2-1; TRBD2 aligns across 12 bases. The CDR3 has 15 amino acids. Germline CDR1 is LNHDA and CDR2 is SQIVND (reference sequence). The V and J ends lost 6 bases and 6 bases, in that order; junction bases with no gene match: 6. CDR3: CASSSLAGGRNEQFF. The DNA for the CDR3 is TGTGCCAGTAGCAGCCTAGCGGGGGGGCGCAATGAGCAGTTCTTC.

The chain couples TRBV6-5 to TRBJ2-1; D is possibly TRBD2 (6 bases). Trimming stripped 0 bases from V and 9 bases from J, with 15 bases between. The germline CDR1 and CDR2 sequences are MNHEY and SVGAGI. CDR3 length: 15 amino acids. For the CDR3, the DNA is TGTGCCAGCAGTTACTCTAGCGGAATTAAGGGTGAGCAGTTCTTC. Translating it yields CASSYSSGIKGEQFF.

The chain links TRBV5-8 to TRBJ1-2, with a possible D match to TRBD1 (5 bases). V was pared by 1 base and J by 4 bases, with 8 bases between. From germline, CDR1 is SGHTS and CDR2 YDEGEE. CDR3 length: 13 residues. CDR3: CASSLTTVYGYTF. The CDR3 coding sequence is TGTGCCAGCAGCTTGACGACAGTCTATGGCTACACCTTC.

The genes are TRBV28 and TRBJ1-2; D ambiguous. CDR1 and CDR2 from the germline V gene are MDHEN and SYDVKM. CDR3 length: 11 amino acids. Between the trimmed V and J ends, which lost 5 bases and 11 bases, there was a span of 12 bases. The CDR3 spells CASSIEHYYTF. CDR3 DNA: TGTGCCAGCAGTATAGAACACTATTACACCTTC.

The chain carries TRBV3-1 (or the pseudogene TRBV3-2) and TRBJ2-1; the match to TRBD2 covers 11 bases. Germline V CDR1 and CDR2: LGHDT, YNNKEL (reference sequence). The ends lost 6 bases at V and 2 bases at J; junction bases unmatched: 6. This CDR3 has 16 residues. Written as DNA, the CDR3 is TGTGCCAGCAGTACTAGCGGGGGTATTACCTACAATGAGCAGTTCTTC. Amino acids: CASSTSGGITYNEQFF.

This chain uses TRBV18 with TRBJ1-1, with 7 nucleotides matching TRBD1. V trimming: 5 bases; J trimming: 6 bases; junction bases outside the gene matches: 15. CDR3 length equals 16 residues. CDR1 and CDR2 (germline): KGHSH, LQKENI. CDR3 nucleotides: TGTGCCAGCTCATCGCAGGGGAAGGGGGCTCAGCCTGAAGCTTTCTTT. This encodes CASSSQGKGAQPEAFF.

In the case of this clone: Germline is not matched at one junction end, which may reflect a read error. V and J are TRBV6-5 and TRBJ2-7, with D perhaps TRBD1 (6 bases). The germline V gene has CDR1 MNHEY and CDR2 SVGAGI. The CDR3 totals 16 residues. The CDR3 spells CASSYSAQGPSDEQYF. CDR3 nucleotides: TGTGCCAGCAGTTACTCGGCACAGGGTCCCTCCGACGAGCAGTACTTC.